Listed here are 5 T cell receptor beta chains from one sample, sequenced in a study of cytomegalovirus exposure and HLA in healthy donors. The PCR ran on 60 Vbeta and 13 Jbeta primers. Only in-frame clones appear in the TCRdb table, and some are missing; sequencing was by immunoSEQ multiplex PCR. The sample yields around 170,000 clones, approximately 80% seen once. The sequenced material came from PBMCs. All receptors derive from a girl under 18 in good health and CMV-seropositive.

The V call is TRBV25-1, the J call TRBJ2-1; TRBD2 agrees at 10 bases. Per germline, CDR1 MGHDK and CDR2 SYGVNS. Unmatched junction bases numbered 6, after V lost 2 bases and J lost 8 bases. This CDR3 has 15 residues. The CDR3 DNA reads TGTGCCAGCAGTGAAGGCCTAGCGGGAGTTTATGAGCAGTTCTTC. Its translation is CASSEGLAGVYEQFF.

This clone turned up a few times. This chain connects TRBV7-8 to TRBJ1-1; D is perhaps TRBD1 (5 bases). Per germline, CDR1 SGHVS and CDR2 FQNEAQ. The CDR3 spans 15 residues. Trimming took 2 bases from V and 1 from J, leaving 11 bases between them. The CDR3 DNA sequence: TGTGCCAGCAGCTTAAGTTTCGGGGGGAACACTGAAGCTTTCTTT. This gives the protein CASSLSFGGNTEAFF.

The gene calls are TRBV4-1 and TRBJ2-1; 8 positions agree with TRBD2. The V gene end was trimmed by 4 bases and the J gene end by 0 bases; junction bases not matched to a gene: 8. Germline values: CDR1 MGHRA, CDR2 YSYEKL. This CDR3 contains 17 residues. The CDR3: CASSPSTSVSSYNEQFF. The CDR3 bases are TGCGCCAGCAGCCCCTCGACTAGCGTCAGCTCCTACAATGAGCAGTTCTTC.

The chain recombines TRBV30 with TRBJ2-4; TRBD2 matches at 14 bases. Per the germline V gene, CDR1 is GTSNPN and CDR2 is SVGIG (reference sequence). V shed 5 bases and J 8 bases; nucleotides not matched to a gene: 2. The CDR3 sequence is 13 residues long. In DNA, the CDR3 is TGTGCCTGGGGGACTAGCGGGAGATACATTCAGTACTTC. Its translation is CAWGTSGRYIQYF.

This clone was picked up one time. The gene calls are TRBV11-2 and TRBJ1-4; no definite D call. Germline CDR1 is SGHAT and CDR2 is FQNNGV. The CDR3 runs 16 residues. Trimming took off 6 bases at V and 0 bases at J, with 14 bases between the two ends. CDR3 in DNA: TGTGCCAGCAGTTTCGGATACAGCTCAACTAATGAAAAACTGTTTTTT. This gives the protein CASSFGYSSTNEKLFF.